The 27 T cell receptor beta chains below all came from one sample that was sequenced in a study of blood T cell repertoires in COVID-19. Sequenced by immunoSEQ multiplex PCR; TCRdb stores in-frame clones only, minus some. This sample has around 200,000 clones, with roughly 90% found just once. Sequences were obtained from PBMCs or T cells enriched from blood (not recorded which). The receptors shown here come from a woman aged 25-40 years who had been exposed to COVID-19.

There are a few counts of this clone. CDR3 in amino acids: CASSDGQGDEKLFF. CDR3 nucleotides: TGTGCCAGCAGTGATGGGCAGGGGGATGAAAAACTGTTTTTT. The J gene is TRBJ1-4, the V gene TRBV6-1, with TRBD1 identical over 7 bases. CDR1 and CDR2 (germline): MNHNS, SASEGT. J lost 6 bases, V lost 3 bases, and 4 bases had no gene match. The CDR3 loop spans 14 amino acids.

The V and J genes are TRBV10-1 and TRBJ2-1; D is perhaps TRBD2 (5 bases). With 0 bases removed from V and 1 base from J, the gap between germline ends came to 13 bases. The CDR3 loop spans 17 amino acids. Germline V gene data show CDR1 as WNHNN and CDR2 as SYGVQD (reference sequence). The CDR3 DNA reads as TGCGCCAGCAGTGAGTCGGAAGCAGTAGCGTCCTACAATGAGCAGTTCTTC. Encoded protein: CASSESEAVASYNEQFF.

The chain employs TRBV19 and TRBJ2-1; D is unresolved. The CDR3 covers 10 residues. V was pared by 5 bases and J by 10 bases, with 6 bases between. Germline V lookup: CDR1 LNHDA, CDR2 SQIVND (reference sequence). The CDR3 reads CASSGLEQFF. DNA for the CDR3: TGTGCCAGTAGTGGGCTAGAGCAGTTCTTC.

CDR3 sequence: CASSPRQGREETQYF. Written as DNA, the CDR3 is TGTGCCAGCTCACCCCGACAGGGGCGGGAGGAGACCCAGTACTTC. The chain links TRBV18 to TRBJ2-5; D might be TRBD1 (8 bases). The CDR3 runs 15 residues. V gave up 3 bases and J gave up 5 bases, with 16 bases separating them. The germline gives CDR1 KGHSH, CDR2 LQKENI.

The chain recombines TRBV7-8 with TRBJ2-7; no reliable D call. From germline, CDR1 is SGHVS and CDR2 FQNEAQ. The CDR3 has 15 residues. Trimming left V 5 bases short and J 3 bases short, with 17 bases between. CDR3 in amino acids: CASSVTWPGIYEQYF. The CDR3, as DNA: TGTGCCAGCAGCGTCACTTGGCCAGGAATCTACGAGCAGTACTTC. Complete variable domain (other parts from reference TRBV7-8 and TRBJ2-7): GAGVSQSPRYKVAKRGQDVALRCDPISGHVSLFWYQQALGQGPEFLTYFQNEAQLDKSGLPSDRFFAERPEGSVSTLKIQRTQQEDSAVYLCASSVTWPGIYEQYFGPGTRLTVT.

V is TRBV6-1 and J is TRBJ1-5, with D perhaps TRBD1 (6 bases). Germline CDR1 is MNHNS and CDR2 is SASEGT. V lost 3 bases to trimming and J lost 6 bases, with 12 bases between them. The CDR3 consists of 14 residues. CDR3 loop: CASSDGTGSQPQHF. CDR3 sequence (DNA): TGTGCCAGCAGTGATGGAACAGGGTCTCAGCCCCAGCATTTT.

The rearrangement joins TRBV6-5 to TRBJ1-2, with 7 bases identical to TRBD1. This CDR3 comprises 14 residues. CDR1 MNHEY and CDR2 SVGAGI come from the germline V gene. V was clipped by 6 bases and J by 8 bases; unmatched bases: 12. The DNA of the CDR3 is TGTGCCAGCAGGGACTTGACAGGGTTTCGGGGCTACACCTTC. The encoded protein is CASRDLTGFRGYTF.

This clone has a single count. V and J are TRBV15 and TRBJ1-5; the D is unclear. The germline V gene encodes CDR1 LNHNV and CDR2 YYDKDF (reference sequence). The CDR3 loop spans 15 amino acids. The V gene lost 3 bases and the J gene lost 3 bases, with 12 bases spanning the gap. For the CDR3, the DNA is TGTGCCACCAGCAGTGTGCGGATGGTCAATCAGCCCCAGCATTTT. The encoded protein is CATSSVRMVNQPQHF.

In this sample, this clone turned up once. The V gene is TRBV7-8, the J gene TRBJ2-5; 7 nucleotides align to TRBD1. CDR3 length equals 15 residues. Germline trimming cut 2 bases from V and 5 bases from J; bases unmatched to any gene: 8. Per the germline V gene, CDR1 is SGHVS and CDR2 is FQNEAQ. The CDR3 protein is CASSLRQGSGETQYF. The CDR3 DNA is TGTGCCAGCAGCTTACGACAGGGTTCGGGCGAGACCCAGTACTTC.

The chain employs TRBV10-3 and TRBJ1-1; 7 nucleotides line up with TRBD1. After removal of 3 bases from V and 1 base from J, the junction contained 14 bases not matched to a gene. The CDR3 covers 18 residues. The germline V gene has CDR1 ENHRY and CDR2 SYGVKD. DNA for the CDR3: TGTGCCATCAGTGACTCGGACAGGCTAACAAACGGGAACACTGAAGCTTTCTTT. Its protein is CAISDSDRLTNGNTEAFF.

DNA of the CDR3: TGTGCCAGTAGTATCAGCGGGACAGGGGGAGCTAGCTATGGCTACACCTTC. It codes for CASSISGTGGASYGYTF. The chain couples TRBV19 to TRBJ1-2, with TRBD1 matching over 11 bases. Germline assignment: CDR1 LNHDA and CDR2 SQIVND (reference sequence). V dropped 3 bases and J dropped 4; count of bases not matched to a gene: 10. CDR3 length equals 17 residues.

The rearrangement links TRBV24-1 to TRBJ2-3, with D tentatively TRBD2 (5 bases). V was clipped by 1 base and J by 6 bases, with 10 bases between them. The CDR3 contains 14 residues. The germline CDR1 and CDR2 sequences are KGHDR and SFDVKD. The CDR3 bases are TGTGCCACCAGTGATTTCATACAGCGGGATACGCAGTATTTT. It encodes CATSDFIQRDTQYF.

The J gene is TRBJ1-3, the V gene TRBV11-2; 7 bases map to TRBD1. The CDR3 contains 12 residues. The V and J ends lost 5 bases and 9 bases, in that order; junction bases with no gene match: 4. Germline lookup yields CDR1 SGHAT and CDR2 FQNNGV. The DNA for the CDR3 is TGTGCCAGCAGCGAGACAGGGCGCACCATATATTTT. Its protein is CASSETGRTIYF.

This clone has only one observation. The rearrangement uses TRBV19 and TRBJ2-5; 7 bases match TRBD1. The V segment lost 7 bases and the J segment 4 bases; nucleotides outside the gene matches: 9. Looked up from germline, CDR1 is LNHDA and CDR2 is SQIVND (reference sequence). The CDR3 has 14 residues. Here the CDR3 reads CASNSHRGGETQYF. In DNA form, the CDR3 reads TGTGCCAGTAATTCACACAGGGGTGGAGAGACCCAGTACTTC.

V usage is TRBV15 and J usage is TRBJ1-3, with D tentatively TRBD1 (6 bases). Trimming pared 3 bases from V and 8 bases from J, leaving 14 bases between. There are 14 residues in the CDR3. CDR1 and CDR2 from the germline V gene are LNHNV and YYDKDF (reference sequence). The CDR3 DNA sequence: TGTGCCACCAGCAGGGGGACACTTTCAGACACCATATATTTT. Encoded protein: CATSRGTLSDTIYF.

The chain has TRBV19 and TRBJ1-2, with D possibly being TRBD1 (6 bases). Trimming removed 5 bases at V and 2 bases at J, with 15 bases between. The germline V gene has CDR1 LNHDA and CDR2 SQIVND (reference sequence). The CDR3 contains 15 residues. CDR3: CASSLAGEGNYGYTF. CDR3 coding DNA: TGTGCCAGTAGTTTGGCAGGGGAAGGGAACTATGGCTACACCTTC.

The genes are TRBV14 and TRBJ1-3, with 7 bases identical to TRBD1. After removal of 2 bases from V and 4 bases from J, the junction contained 8 bases not matched to a gene. The CDR3 has 16 amino acids. Germline assignment: CDR1 SGHDN and CDR2 FVKESK. The DNA of the CDR3 is TGTGCCAGCAGCCAACAATCTACAGGGGTCGGAAACACCATATATTTT. Translated, it gives CASSQQSTGVGNTIYF.

The rearrangement uses TRBV27 and TRBJ1-5; weak D call: TRBD1 (6 bases). V lost 5 bases and J 6 bases, leaving 14 bases between the germline ends. Germline V CDR1 and CDR2: MNHEY, SMNVEV (reference sequence). CDR3 length: 14 residues. CDR3 bases: TGTGCCAGCAGTCCCCAGGGGCAGGGTCAGCCCCAGCATTTT. It translates to CASSPQGQGQPQHF.

The J gene is TRBJ2-6, the V gene TRBV25-1; D is possibly TRBD1 (5 bases). The CDR3 runs 15 residues. Trimming took off 3 bases at V and 2 bases at J, with 8 bases between the two ends. CDR1 MGHDK and CDR2 SYGVNS come from the germline V gene. The CDR3 nucleotides read TGTGCCAGCAGTGAGCCAGGGACTGGGGCCAACGTCCTGACTTTC. Protein sequence: CASSEPGTGANVLTF.

The chain joins TRBV14 to TRBJ2-3; TRBD2 aligns across 11 bases. V was clipped by 2 bases and J by 5 bases; unmatched bases: 6. Germline values: CDR1 SGHDN, CDR2 FVKESK. This CDR3 spans 16 amino acids. Written as DNA, the CDR3 is TGTGCCAGCAGCCAACAAACTAGCGGGGGTGGAGATACGCAGTATTTT. Amino acids: CASSQQTSGGGDTQYF.

The chain employs TRBV27 and TRBJ1-1; weak D call: TRBD1 (5 bases). With 5 bases removed from V and 3 bases from J, the gap between germline ends came to 19 bases. Per germline, CDR1 MNHEY and CDR2 SMNVEV (reference sequence). The CDR3 contains 16 residues. In DNA form, the CDR3 reads TGTGCCAGCAGTCCCGCCGCGGGGGAGGAGGACACTGAAGCTTTCTTT. It encodes CASSPAAGEEDTEAFF.

The chain employs TRBV19 and TRBJ1-5; D possibly corresponds to TRBD1 (6 bases). The CDR3 runs 17 residues. Deletions cut 0 bases from V and 5 bases from J, with 17 bases between. Germline V CDR1 and CDR2: LNHDA, SQIVND (reference sequence). The CDR3 bases are TGTGCCAGTAGTATAGATATTGGCCCGGGGGGCCATCAGCCCCAGCATTTT. Its protein is CASSIDIGPGGHQPQHF.

The chain links TRBV7-2 to TRBJ2-5; D may be TRBD2 (7 bases). The V gene's germline CDR1 is SGHTA and CDR2 FQGNSA. The CDR3 is made up of 15 amino acids. V lost 8 bases and J 0 bases, leaving 16 bases between the germline ends. The CDR3 nucleotides read TGTGCCAGCTCTCAAAGGGGGGGGTACCAAGAGACCCAGTACTTC. Amino acids: CASSQRGGYQETQYF.

J is TRBJ1-6 and V is TRBV2; a possible D gene is TRBD1 (5 bases). Germline CDR1 reads SNHLY; CDR2 reads FYNNEI. V was cut by 3 bases and J by 1 base, with 10 bases left in between. There are 16 residues in the CDR3. This CDR3 is CASSEGGWSYNSPLHF. CDR3 DNA sequence: TGTGCCAGCAGTGAGGGGGGATGGTCCTATAATTCACCCCTCCACTTT.

The V gene is TRBV29-1, the J gene TRBJ2-1; the D gene is possibly TRBD1 (6 bases). The CDR3 runs to 13 residues. CDR1 SQVTM and CDR2 ANQGSEA come from the germline V gene. The ends were cut back, 4 bases at V and 2 bases at J, with 9 bases in the middle. The CDR3 coding sequence is TGCAGCGTTGGTGGACAGACCTACAATGAGCAGTTCTTC. Translating gives CSVGGQTYNEQFF.

The chain links TRBV27 to TRBJ2-3; 9 nucleotides match TRBD2. V was clipped by 2 bases and J by 1 base; unmatched bases: 4. Per germline, CDR1 MNHEY and CDR2 SMNVEV (reference sequence). The CDR3 extends over 16 amino acids. DNA of the CDR3: TGTGCCAGCAGTTTACTGGGACTAGCCGGCACAGATACGCAGTATTTT. Its translation is CASSLLGLAGTDTQYF.

The chain couples TRBV6-4 to TRBJ2-1; 7 bases line up with TRBD2. CDR1 and CDR2 (germline): MRHNA, SNTAGT. Trimming took 0 bases from V and 4 from J; bases not matched to a gene: 6. This CDR3 has 16 amino acids. CDR3 amino acids: CASSDSSQGGYNEQFF. DNA of the CDR3: TGTGCCAGCAGTGACTCGAGTCAGGGAGGGTACAATGAGCAGTTCTTC.